This passage covers 17 T cell receptor beta chains from one sample sequenced in a study of molecular identifiers for immune sequencing clone quantification. From the PCR reads, TCRdb called clonotypes with MiXCR, one entry per CDR3 protein. The sample comprises just under 650,000 distinct CDR3 sequences, about 20% of which are singletons, and around 0.86% rests with the top ten. The specimen was naive CD8+ T cells from blood, with Jurkat cell RNA spiked in. Subset here: FACS-sorted CD8+CD4-CCR7+CD45RA+ naive T cells. The receptors originated from a human donor in good health. Some libraries in this study had Jurkat cell RNA spiked in.

This clonotype was observed a handful of times. V usage is TRBV21-1 and J usage is TRBJ2-5; TRBD2, the table's D call, was not compared with the DNA. TRBV21-1 is deemed a pseudogene. The CDR3 has 16 amino acids. This CDR3 is CASSKASLAGGETQYF. Written as DNA, the CDR3 is TGTGCCAGCAGCAAAGCGTCACTAGCGGGAGGAGAGACCCAGTACTTC.

The chain links TRBV11-2 to TRBJ1-3; D not resolved. Germline V CDR1 and CDR2: SGHAT, FQNNGV. There are 17 residues in the CDR3. V gave up 1 base and J gave up 0 bases, with 13 bases separating them. CDR3 in DNA: TGTGCCAGCAGCTTAGGGGTACTGGGTTTCTCTGGAAACACCATATATTTT. Translation: CASSLGVLGFSGNTIYF.

This clonotype was seen ten or more times. This sequence joins TRBV29-1 and TRBJ1-1, with D unresolved. CDR1 is SQVTM, CDR2 ANQGSEA, per germline. This CDR3 is 13 amino acids long. CDR3 coding DNA: TGCAGTGGGGTGGACGGCCTCAAATCTGAAGCTTTCTTT. This gives the protein CSGVDGLKSEAFF.

This clonotype was seen at least ten times. The V and J genes are TRBV12-3 or TRBV12-4 and TRBJ2-6; 10 positions match TRBD1. This CDR3 is 19 amino acids long. V gave up 6 bases and J gave up 0 bases; unmatched junction bases: 11. The CDR3 nucleotides read TGTGCCAGCAGGTCCACCGGGACAGGGGTGTTCTCTGGGGCCAACGTCCTGACTTTC. It yields the protein CASRSTGTGVFSGANVLTF.

The chain is built from TRBV2 and TRBJ1-2, with D hard to call. Per germline, CDR1 SNHLY and CDR2 FYNNEI. The CDR3 covers 14 residues. Trimming took off 3 bases at V and 0 bases at J, with 8 bases between the two ends. CDR3 bases: TGTGCCAGCAGTGATGTTCGATCTAACTATGGCTACACCTTC. Encoded protein: CASSDVRSNYGYTF.

This clonotype was detected only a few times. V gene TRBV20-1 combines with J gene TRBJ2-1, with D perhaps TRBD2 (5 bases). CDR3 length: 17 amino acids. V gave up 0 bases and J gave up 0 bases, with 15 bases separating them. Per germline, CDR1 DFQATT and CDR2 SNEGSKA (reference sequence). The CDR3 protein is CSARDRAGLSSYNEQFF. The CDR3 bases are TGCAGTGCTAGAGATCGGGCTGGACTTAGCTCCTACAATGAGCAGTTCTTC.

There are many counts of this clonotype. The genes are TRBV4-1 and TRBJ2-7; D is possibly TRBD2 (6 bases). Trimming took off 0 bases at V and 3 bases at J, with 12 bases between the two ends. There are 15 residues in the CDR3. CDR1 is MGHRA, CDR2 YSYEKL, per germline. The chain's CDR3 is CASSQDPSEYYEQYF. The CDR3 nucleotides read TGCGCCAGCAGCCAAGATCCTAGCGAGTACTACGAGCAGTACTTC.

In its sample, this clonotype was seen a few times. The chain has TRBV12-2 and TRBJ1-1. TRBV12-2 is noted as a pseudogene. This CDR3 comprises 12 residues. The CDR3 nucleotides read TGTGCAAGTCGCCCCAGGTGCACTGAAGCTTTCTTT. Its protein product is CASRPRCTEAFF.

This clonotype was seen repeatedly, ten times or more. The V call is TRBV11-2, the J call TRBJ2-1; D may be TRBD2 (5 bases). Trimming cost V 6 bases and J 7 bases, with 10 bases left between them. Germline assignment: CDR1 SGHAT and CDR2 FQNNGV. CDR3 size: 12 residues. Written as DNA, the CDR3 is TGTGCCAGCAGGCTAGCCGTGAATGAGCAGTTCTTC. Translated, it gives CASRLAVNEQFF.

The CDR3 here is CASKAGKDLGANVLTF. The CDR3 nucleotides are TGTGCCAGTAAGGCGGGGAAGGACCTGGGGGCCAACGTCCTGACTTTC. The chain links TRBV19 to TRBJ2-6; TRBD2 might be the D (6 bases). Germline CDR1 is LNHDA and CDR2 is SQIVND (reference sequence). The V and J ends lost 7 bases and 4 bases respectively, with 17 bases between them. The CDR3 runs to 16 residues.

This clonotype was picked up many times. CDR3 protein: CASSSQESTGVNEAFF. The CDR3 DNA follows: TGTGCCAGCAGCTCCCAGGAATCTACAGGGGTAAATGAAGCTTTCTTT. This chain connects TRBV7-9 to TRBJ1-1, with 7 bases lining up with TRBD1. Unmatched junction bases numbered 15, after V lost 4 bases and J lost 7 bases. The germline V gene encodes CDR1 SEHNR and CDR2 FQNEAQ (reference sequence). The CDR3 is 16 amino acids.

This clonotype was counted at least ten times. The rearrangement uses TRBV20-1 and TRBJ2-7; 8 positions match TRBD2. Germline V gives CDR1 DFQATT, CDR2 SNEGSKA (reference sequence). The CDR3 is made up of 13 amino acids. V lost 5 bases to trimming and J lost 6 bases; unmatched junction nucleotides: 9. The CDR3 DNA follows: TGCAGTGCTCGGGGGACTAGTTCGCGCGAGCAGTACTTC. It specifies CSARGTSSREQYF.

Turning to this clonotype: This sequence may be a read error, since a much larger clone differs from it by one base. Since the CDR3 does not end with the conserved phenylalanine or tryptophan, this likely comes from a read error. The rearrangement joins TRBV7-9 to TRBJ1-2; 8 bases agree with TRBD1. The germline CDR1 and CDR2 sequences are SEHNR and FQNEAQ (reference sequence). The CDR3 is made up of 14 amino acids. With V trimmed by 2 bases and J by 5 bases, 4 bases remained unmatched. CDR3 loop: CASSLQGQVYGYTI. CDR3 in DNA: TGTGCCAGCAGCTTACAGGGACAGGTTTATGGCTACACCATC.

This clonotype was seen many times. The genes are TRBV5-1 and TRBJ2-3; tentative D call: TRBD2 (5 bases). Germline CDR1 and CDR2: SGHRS and YFSETQ. The V end was cut by 2 bases, the J end by 5 bases, with 15 bases between. This CDR3 is built from 15 residues. The CDR3 loop is CASSLQLVPGDTQYF. The CDR3 DNA reads TGCGCCAGCAGCTTACAACTAGTCCCGGGAGATACGCAGTATTTT.

This clonotype was seen repeatedly, ten times or more. The chain is built from TRBV20-1 and TRBJ2-7, with 11 bases fitting TRBD2. Per the germline V gene, CDR1 is DFQATT and CDR2 is SNEGSKA (reference sequence). V lost 2 bases and J lost 2; bases outside the gene matches: 8. The CDR3 runs 16 residues. CDR3 in DNA: TGCAGTGCTAGACCCAATAGCGGGAGGGACACCTACGAGCAGTACTTC. It specifies CSARPNSGRDTYEQYF.

This clonotype was counted many times. This chain links TRBV7-9 with TRBJ2-7, with 9 bases matching TRBD1. The CDR3 has 15 residues. Germline V gene data show CDR1 as SEHNR and CDR2 as FQNEAQ (reference sequence). J was trimmed by 5 bases and V by 5 bases; bases with no gene match: 10. The CDR3 nucleotides read TGTGCCAGCAGCATCAACCGGGACAGGGCGCACGAGCAGTACTTC. It codes for CASSINRDRAHEQYF.

Note on this clonotype: This sequence may be a read error, since a much larger clone differs from it by one base. The gene calls are TRBV21-1 and TRBJ2-3. TRBV21-1 corresponds to a pseudogene. The CDR3 loop spans 14 amino acids. The CDR3 sequence: CAGSKQEVVDTQYF. The CDR3 DNA sequence: TGTGCCGGCAGCAAACAAGAAGTCGTAGATACGCAGTATTTT.